What follows are 26 T cell receptor beta chains derived from one specimen sequenced in a study of OX40 agonist ivuxolimab in advanced cancers. The library was made by the immunoSEQ multiplex PCR assay. TCRdb re-hosts the immuneACCESS table, in-frame sequences only. Its copies lack some clones; in the studies checked, an unresolved V gene accounts for under half of them, and the cause for the rest is not known. The sample table records 20,000 to 25,000 clones; 75% to 95% of these occur just once. The ten largest account for nearly 60% of the sample. Material: CD4+ or CD8+ T cells sorted from blood, obtained in a trial of the OX40 agonist ivuxolimab. Receptor source: an adult with an advanced solid tumor such as melanoma, head and neck, liver or kidney cancer.

The chain has TRBV7-9 and TRBJ2-3, with a possible D match to TRBD2 (5 bases). V lost 1 base and J 3 bases, leaving 11 bases between the germline ends. The CDR3 loop spans 15 amino acids. Per germline, CDR1 SEHNR and CDR2 FQNEAQ (reference sequence). The CDR3 bases are TGTGCCAGCAGCTTAGTTGGGAGAGGGACAGATACGCAGTATTTT. Amino acid sequence: CASSLVGRGTDTQYF.

As regards this clone: One end of the junction is discordant with germline, which a read error may explain. This sequence joins TRBV27 and TRBJ1-1; D is undetermined. This CDR3 comprises 15 residues. Germline assignment: CDR1 MNHEY and CDR2 SMNVEV (reference sequence). DNA for the CDR3: TGTGCCAGCAGCGACGTGACACCCCGAAACACTGAAACTTTCTTT. Translating it yields CASSDVTPRNTETFF.

The gene calls are TRBV7-9 and TRBJ2-3, with a tentative D call TRBD2 (7 bases). Germline CDR1 SEHNR, CDR2 FQNEAQ (reference sequence). V dropped 5 bases and J dropped 2 bases, with 20 bases sitting between them. CDR3 size: 17 residues. The CDR3: CASSPFGGGLNTDTQYF. CDR3 nucleotides: TGTGCCAGCAGCCCCTTTGGGGGGGGGCTTAACACAGATACGCAGTATTTT.

V is TRBV7-9 and J is TRBJ2-7; 7 nucleotides match TRBD1. The CDR3 is 12 residues long. Germline CDR1 is SEHNR and CDR2 is FQNEAQ (reference sequence). V gave up 8 bases and J gave up 3 bases; unmatched junction bases: 4. The CDR3 loop is CASQGQNYEQYF. The CDR3 DNA reads TGTGCCAGCCAGGGACAGAACTACGAGCAGTACTTC.

The gene calls are TRBV6-5 and TRBJ1-2; D might be TRBD1 (6 bases). Per the germline V gene, CDR1 is MNHEY and CDR2 is SVGAGI. This CDR3 is 13 amino acids long. V lost 7 bases to trimming and J lost 4 bases, with 13 bases between them. CDR3 sequence reads: CASTHRAPYGYTF. CDR3 bases: TGTGCCAGCACCCACAGGGCTCCCTATGGCTACACCTTC.

The chain joins TRBV29-1 to TRBJ2-7, with D hard to call. Germline CDR1 is SQVTM and CDR2 is ANQGSEA. The CDR3 has 14 amino acids. Trimming removed 1 base from V and 2 bases from J, with 12 bases in between. CDR3 residues: CSVEGADGAYEQYF. The DNA for the CDR3 is TGCAGCGTTGAAGGGGCCGACGGAGCCTACGAGCAGTACTTC.

V and J are TRBV13 and TRBJ2-2; D gene ambiguous. CDR1 and CDR2 (germline): PRHDT, FYEKMQ (reference sequence). Deletions cut 0 bases from V and 0 bases from J, with 8 bases between. The CDR3 sequence is 16 residues long. The CDR3 coding sequence is TGTGCCAGCAGCTTAGGGCTACACGCGAACACCGGGGAGCTGTTTTTT. Translating it yields CASSLGLHANTGELFF.

This clone was counted a single time. The chain uses TRBV6-6 and TRBJ2-7; D is unresolved. V was clipped by 0 bases and J by 2 bases, with 8 bases between them. Germline-derived CDR1 and CDR2 are MNHNY and SVGAGI (reference sequence). The CDR3 loop spans 14 amino acids. The CDR3 DNA reads TGTGCCAGCAGTTACTCTCGGCGCACCTACGAGCAGTACTTC. Translation gives CASSYSRRTYEQYF.

The CDR3 region has the DNA TGTGCCTGGGGAACAGGGGTAGCTGGCTATGGCTACACCTTC. Its protein is CAWGTGVAGYGYTF. The chain uses TRBV30 and TRBJ1-2; 7 positions agree with TRBD1. CDR3 length equals 14 residues. V lost 5 bases, J lost 4 bases, and 10 bases stayed unmatched. From germline, CDR1 is GTSNPN and CDR2 SVGIG (reference sequence).

The rearrangement joins TRBV11-2 to TRBJ1-2, with 8 bases fitting TRBD1. Germline lookup yields CDR1 SGHAT and CDR2 FQNNGV. The CDR3 is 13 amino acids. The J segment lost 6 bases and the V segment lost 3 bases, leaving 3 bases of the junction unmatched. CDR3 sequence (DNA): TGTGCCAGCAGCTTCAGGGGGCGAAATGGCTACACCTTC. Encoded protein: CASSFRGRNGYTF.

This sequence joins TRBV5-4 and TRBJ2-3; TRBD2 is a possible D gene (5 bases). V was shortened by 0 bases and J by 1 base, with 12 bases between the two germline ends. Germline-derived CDR1 and CDR2 are SGHNT and YYREEE (reference sequence). The CDR3 extends over 16 amino acids. The CDR3, as DNA: TGTGCCAGCAGCTTGGCCGGGGATCTGGGCACAGATACGCAGTATTTT. Protein: CASSLAGDLGTDTQYF.

This chain links TRBV6-6 with TRBJ2-1; D not certain. The CDR3 extends over 14 amino acids. Trimming took 4 bases from V and 1 from J, leaving 8 bases between them. The V gene's germline CDR1 is MNHNY and CDR2 SVGAGI (reference sequence). CDR3 amino acids: CASSSLLSYNEQFF. The CDR3 DNA reads TGTGCCAGCAGTTCACTCCTATCCTACAATGAGCAGTTCTTC.

The genes are TRBV6-5 and TRBJ1-2; no reliable D call. The CDR3 is 12 residues long. Germline V gene sequence: CDR1 MNHEY, CDR2 SVGAGI. V was cut by 6 bases and J by 10 bases, with 15 bases left in between. The CDR3 sequence is CASRTERVIYTF. CDR3 DNA sequence: TGTGCCAGCAGAACCGAAAGGGTCATCTACACCTTC.

The rearrangement links TRBV7-2 to TRBJ2-5; 14 nucleotides agree with TRBD2. V trimming: 5 bases; J trimming: 5 bases; junction bases outside the gene matches: 10. Germline CDR1 SGHTA, CDR2 FQGNSA. The CDR3 covers 17 residues. The CDR3 sequence: CASSQDRTSGGLETQYF. In DNA form, the CDR3 reads TGTGCCAGCAGCCAAGATCGGACTAGCGGGGGGTTGGAGACCCAGTACTTC.

This chain uses TRBV4-1 with TRBJ2-7; 8 bases fit TRBD2. The CDR3 is 15 amino acids. Germline assignment: CDR1 MGHRA and CDR2 YSYEKL. Germline trimming cut 3 bases from V and 3 bases from J; bases unmatched to any gene: 7. For the CDR3, the DNA is TGCGCCAGCAGCCACTTAGCGGGGCTGGGCTACGAGCAGTACTTC. Encoded protein: CASSHLAGLGYEQYF.

This sequence joins TRBV27 and TRBJ1-5, with D possibly TRBD1 on 5 matching bases. This CDR3 spans 12 amino acids. Germline V gives CDR1 MNHEY, CDR2 SMNVEV (reference sequence). V lost 5 bases and J 5 bases, leaving 7 bases between the germline ends. The CDR3 here is CASSPGHQPQHF. The CDR3 region has the DNA TGTGCCAGCAGTCCAGGGCATCAGCCCCAGCATTTT.

On this clone: Other DNA sequences in this specimen translate into the identical CDR3. This chain links TRBV6-5 with TRBJ1-1; 8 bases align to TRBD1. In germline, CDR1 is MNHEY, CDR2 SVGAGI. J lost 11 bases, V lost 0 bases, and 2 bases had no gene match. The CDR3 consists of 12 residues. CDR3 sequence reads: CASSYSTGEAFF. For the CDR3, the DNA is TGTGCCAGCAGTTACTCGACAGGGGAGGCTTTCTTT.

This clone came up a few times. V usage is TRBV6-5 and J usage is TRBJ1-3; D is ambiguous. The CDR3 sequence is 14 residues long. Germline V gene sequence: CDR1 MNHEY, CDR2 SVGAGI. V was pared by 5 bases and J by 0 bases, with 8 bases between. CDR3 in DNA: TGTGCCAGCAGTCCACAGTACTCTGGAAACACCATATATTTT. As protein: CASSPQYSGNTIYF.

This sequence joins TRBV27 and TRBJ2-2; D may correspond to TRBD1 or TRBD2 (5 bases each). Germline V gene data show CDR1 as MNHEY and CDR2 as SMNVEV (reference sequence). Trimming took 10 bases from V and 4 from J, leaving 13 bases between them. The CDR3 is made up of 13 amino acids. In DNA form, the CDR3 reads TGTGCCACCGGCGGGCAGGGCACCGGGGAGCTGTTTTTT. This translates into CATGGQGTGELFF.

This chain links TRBV6-1 with TRBJ2-1, with 7 nucleotides matching TRBD1. This CDR3 has 15 amino acids. The J segment lost 2 bases and the V segment lost 5 bases, leaving 6 bases of the junction unmatched. Germline V gene sequence: CDR1 MNHNS, CDR2 SASEGT. The CDR3 is CASSIRDSAYNEQFF. CDR3 coding DNA: TGTGCCAGCAGTATAAGGGACAGCGCCTACAATGAGCAGTTCTTC.

The V call is TRBV6-1, the J call TRBJ1-2; 7 bases align to TRBD1. The germline gives CDR1 MNHNS, CDR2 SASEGT. This CDR3 is 14 amino acids long. Trimming cost V 0 bases and J 6 bases; bases outside gene matches: 4. The CDR3 sequence: CASSEARQGDGYTF. In DNA, the CDR3 is TGTGCCAGCAGTGAAGCTCGTCAGGGGGATGGCTACACCTTC.

The chain is built from TRBV10-3 and TRBJ2-6; D possibly corresponds to TRBD2 (6 bases). Germline CDR1 is ENHRY and CDR2 is SYGVKD. The ends were cut back, 3 bases at V and 2 bases at J, with 8 bases in the middle. There are 15 residues in the CDR3. The CDR3 DNA sequence: TGTGCCATCAGTGATACTAGCCCTGGGGCCAACGTCCTGACTTTC. Its protein is CAISDTSPGANVLTF.

The V gene is TRBV2, the J gene TRBJ2-2; the match to TRBD1 covers 7 bases. V lost 6 bases and J lost 4; bases outside the gene matches: 11. There are 16 residues in the CDR3. Germline CDR1 and CDR2: SNHLY and FYNNEI. The CDR3 DNA sequence: TGTGCCAGCAGGGGAACCGGGACAGCTTTCACCGGGGAGCTGTTTTTT. As protein: CASRGTGTAFTGELFF.

The chain couples TRBV25-1 to TRBJ2-5; 10 positions agree with TRBD2. This CDR3 has 11 residues. After removal of 10 bases from V and 5 bases from J, the junction contained 1 base not matched to a gene. The germline V gene encodes CDR1 MGHDK and CDR2 SYGVNS. The CDR3 coding sequence is TGTGCCACACTAGCGGGGGAGACCCAGTACTTC. Its translation is CATLAGETQYF. Drawing the rest from reference TRBV25-1 and TRBJ2-5, the complete variable domain is EADIYQTPRYLVIGTGKKITLECSQTMGHDKMYWYQQDPGMELHLIHYSYGVNSTEKGDLSSESTVSRIRTEHFPLTLESARPSHTSQYLCATLAGETQYFGPGTRLLVL.

The rearrangement links TRBV6-5 to TRBJ1-2; the match to TRBD1 covers 10 bases. Germline trimming cut 5 bases from V and 4 bases from J; bases unmatched to any gene: 4. The CDR3 extends over 14 amino acids. Germline V gene lookup returns CDR1 MNHEY and CDR2 SVGAGI. This CDR3 reads CASSLTGGLYGYTF. Written as DNA, the CDR3 is TGTGCCAGCAGTCTGACAGGGGGCCTCTATGGCTACACCTTC.

J is TRBJ2-2 and V is TRBV2; 8 bases line up with TRBD2. Trimming removed 3 bases from V and 4 bases from J; junction bases left unmatched: 7. Germline CDR1 is SNHLY and CDR2 is FYNNEI. This CDR3 is 16 amino acids long. The CDR3 DNA reads as TGTGCCAGCAGTGATGACCGGGGGGGCATCACCGGGGAGCTGTTTTTT. Translated: CASSDDRGGITGELFF.